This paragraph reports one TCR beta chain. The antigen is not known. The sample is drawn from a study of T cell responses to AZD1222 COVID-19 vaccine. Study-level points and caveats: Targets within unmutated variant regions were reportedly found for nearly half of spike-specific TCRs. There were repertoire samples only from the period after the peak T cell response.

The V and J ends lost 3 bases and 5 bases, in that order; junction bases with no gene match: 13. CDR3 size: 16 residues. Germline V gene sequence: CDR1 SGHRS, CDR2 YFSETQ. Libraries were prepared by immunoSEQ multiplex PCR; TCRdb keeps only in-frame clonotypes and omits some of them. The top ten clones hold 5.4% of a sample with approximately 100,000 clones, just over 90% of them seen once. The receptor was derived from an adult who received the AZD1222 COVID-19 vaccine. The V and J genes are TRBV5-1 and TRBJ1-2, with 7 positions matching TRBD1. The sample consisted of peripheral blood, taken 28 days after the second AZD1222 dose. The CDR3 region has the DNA TGCGCCAGCAGCTCGATTATAGGACAGGAGAATTATGGCTACACCTTC. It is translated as CASSSIIGQENYGYTF.